Each of the 16 T cell receptor beta chains below was sequenced from the same sample in a study of Ad26.COV2.S vaccination and SARS-CoV-2 variants. This table comes from immunoSEQ multiplex PCR, and its TCRdb copy is limited to in-frame clones, with some not included. Among over 110,000 clones listed, around 86% were seen once. Source: peripheral blood, taken after recovery from COVID-19. These TCRs come from a human donor who had recovered from COVID-19.

DNA of the CDR3: TGTGCCAGCAGCCTTGCGTTTGGGACCTACTCTGGAAACACCATATATTTT. Translating it yields CASSLAFGTYSGNTIYF. The V and J genes are TRBV3-1 (or the pseudogene TRBV3-2) and TRBJ1-3, with D perhaps TRBD1 (5 bases). From germline, CDR1 is LGHDT and CDR2 YNNKEL (reference sequence). CDR3 size: 17 residues. Trimming took off 4 bases at V and 0 bases at J, with 16 bases between the two ends.

The chain is built from TRBV2 and TRBJ2-7; D unclear. The CDR3 has 13 amino acids. Deletions cut 6 bases from V and 0 bases from J, with 9 bases between. The germline CDR1 and CDR2 sequences are SNHLY and FYNNEI. Here the CDR3 reads CASSFRDSYEQYF. Written as DNA, the CDR3 is TGTGCCAGCAGCTTTAGGGACTCCTACGAGCAGTACTTC.

DNA of the CDR3: TGCAGTGCTAGTGGCTATGGCTACGAGCAGTACTTC. It yields the protein CSASGYGYEQYF. The rearrangement links TRBV20-1 to TRBJ2-7; no definite D call. Germline lookup yields CDR1 DFQATT and CDR2 SNEGSKA (reference sequence). The length of the CDR3 is 12 residues. V dropped 3 bases and J dropped 3 bases, with 9 bases sitting between them.

The chain joins TRBV13 to TRBJ2-4; D possibly uses TRBD1 or TRBD2 (5 bases each). The V end lost 5 bases, the J end lost 2 bases, and 16 bases lay between the germline ends. Germline-derived CDR1 and CDR2 are PRHDT and FYEKMQ (reference sequence). CDR3 length equals 16 residues. The DNA for the CDR3 is TGTGCCAGCAGCATCCACCGGGACGGGTCCAAAAACATTCAGTACTTC. Translated, it gives CASSIHRDGSKNIQYF.

The V and J genes are TRBV6-5 and TRBJ2-5; 10 positions match TRBD1. Germline V gene lookup returns CDR1 MNHEY and CDR2 SVGAGI. The CDR3 has 14 amino acids. V was clipped by 6 bases and J by 5 bases; unmatched bases: 6. CDR3 in amino acids: CASRRDRGWETQYF. CDR3 nucleotide sequence: TGTGCCAGCAGGAGGGACAGGGGATGGGAGACCCAGTACTTC.

The chain couples TRBV5-6 to TRBJ2-5, with TRBD1 matching over 10 bases. Trimming at V came to 4 bases and at J to 1 base, leaving 7 bases not matched to a gene. Per the germline V gene, CDR1 is SGHDT and CDR2 is YYEEEE. This CDR3 is built from 16 residues. The CDR3 reads CASSLWTGGPQETQYF. CDR3 DNA: TGTGCCAGCAGCCTATGGACAGGGGGACCCCAAGAGACCCAGTACTTC.

This clone was observed a handful of times. The V gene is TRBV28, the J gene TRBJ1-5; perhaps TRBD1 as D (5 bases). CDR3 length: 15 residues. Trimming pared 5 bases from V and 2 bases from J, leaving 13 bases between. Germline CDR1 is MDHEN and CDR2 is SYDVKM. The CDR3 reads CASSKRDGGNQPQHF. DNA for the CDR3: TGTGCCAGCAGTAAGAGGGACGGGGGCAATCAGCCCCAGCATTTT. Complete variable domain (other parts from reference TRBV28 and TRBJ1-5): DVKVTQSSRYLVKRTGEKVFLECVQDMDHENMFWYRQDPGLGLRLIYFSYDVKMKEKGDIPEGYSVSREKKERFSLILESASTNQTSMYLCASSKRDGGNQPQHFGDGTRLSIL.

The chain combines TRBV6-2 or TRBV6-3 with TRBJ2-3; 9 bases line up with TRBD2. Germline loops: CDR1 MNHEY, CDR2 SVGEGT. There are 16 residues in the CDR3. J lost 8 bases, V lost 7 bases, and 16 bases had no gene match. In DNA, the CDR3 is TGTGCCAGCATCCCAACCGGGACTAGCCGCCCGGGTACGCAGTATTTT. The encoded protein is CASIPTGTSRPGTQYF.

The rearrangement uses TRBV19 and TRBJ2-1, with 8 bases lining up with TRBD2. The CDR3 is 14 residues long. V shed 5 bases, J shed 7 bases, and the junction held 7 bases outside the gene matches. Germline V gives CDR1 LNHDA, CDR2 SQIVND (reference sequence). CDR3 nucleotide sequence: TGTGCCAGTAGTGAAACGGGAGGGAGGAATGAGCAGTTCTTC. Encoded protein: CASSETGGRNEQFF.

The rearrangement uses TRBV28 and TRBJ2-1; tentatively, D is TRBD2 (7 bases). The length of the CDR3 is 15 residues. V gave up 1 base and J gave up 5 bases, with 12 bases separating them. From germline, CDR1 is MDHEN and CDR2 SYDVKM. The CDR3 loop reads CASSLYGGGNNEQFF. The CDR3 bases are TGTGCCAGCAGTTTATACGGCGGGGGCAACAATGAGCAGTTCTTC.

The CDR3 DNA is TGTGCCAGCAGCATACAGGGGGCGCGGTACGAGCAGTACTTC. This sequence encodes CASSIQGARYEQYF. The rearrangement joins TRBV5-6 to TRBJ2-7; 9 bases align to TRBD1. CDR3 length equals 14 residues. V shed 4 bases and J 4 bases; nucleotides not matched to a gene: 6. Germline CDR1 is SGHDT and CDR2 is YYEEEE.

The chain carries TRBV28 and TRBJ1-6; 9 bases line up with TRBD1. CDR3 size: 15 residues. The trim removed 4 bases at V and 7 bases at J, leaving 5 bases unmatched. CDR1 MDHEN and CDR2 SYDVKM come from the germline V gene. CDR3 DNA sequence: TGTGCCAGCAGTTCCCGGGACAGGGAGAATTCACCCCTCCACTTT. It translates to CASSSRDRENSPLHF.

Points on this clone: This sample also contains other DNA sequences that code for the same CDR3. The chain has TRBV5-1 and TRBJ1-3; D not certain. This CDR3 region has 14 residues. CDR1 and CDR2 from the germline V gene are SGHRS and YFSETQ. Trimming took off 0 bases at V and 0 bases at J, with 4 bases between the two ends. CDR3 nucleotides: TGCGCCAGCAGCTTGGGGGGCTCTGGAAACACCATATATTTT. This codes for CASSLGGSGNTIYF.

The rearrangement joins TRBV18 to TRBJ1-1; D gene ambiguous. V lost 0 bases and J lost 5, with 7 bases in between. The CDR3 length is 13 residues. Germline V CDR1 and CDR2: KGHSH, LQKENI. CDR3 in DNA: TGTGCCAGCTCACCACCCGGCAGTACTGAAGCTTTCTTT. Translation: CASSPPGSTEAFF. Supplemented by reference TRBV18 and TRBJ1-1, the full variable domain reads NAGVMQNPRHLVRRRGQEARLRCSPMKGHSHVYWYRQLPEEGLKFMVYLQKENIIDESGMPKERFSAEFPKEGPSILRIQQVVRGDSAAYFCASSPPGSTEAFFGQGTRLTVV.

As regards this clone: At the DNA level, this CDR3 is encoded by other sequences in the same sample as well. The V and J genes are TRBV12-3 or TRBV12-4 and TRBJ2-7; the D gene is possibly TRBD2 (5 bases). The V gene lost 6 bases and the J gene lost 3 bases, with 9 bases spanning the gap. The CDR3 extends over 12 amino acids. The DNA for the CDR3 is TGTGCCAGCAGGTCCGGGAACTACGAGCAGTACTTC. It encodes CASRSGNYEQYF.

The rearrangement uses TRBV19 and TRBJ1-5, with unresolved D. The germline V and J ends were trimmed by 2 bases and 4 bases, with 9 bases remaining between them. CDR3 length equals 14 residues. CDR1 is LNHDA and CDR2 is SQIVND in the germline V gene (reference sequence). The CDR3 loop reads CASSIKSRNQPQHF. CDR3 bases: TGTGCCAGTAGTATAAAAAGCAGAAATCAGCCCCAGCATTTT.